These 3 T cell receptor beta chains share one sample of origin, sequenced in a study of T-cell memory formation after mild COVID-19 (dated by TCRdb to the early 2020s). Receptor libraries were prepared by 5' RACE. The listed sequencing device is Illumina NovaSeq 6000. Using fastp trimming at Q25 and MiXCR clonotype assembly, TCRdb reanalyzed the public sequencing data and kept in-frame beta chains. Every distinct CDR3 protein forms one entry, paired with its most common genes and DNA. Present in this sample are about 58,000 distinct CDR3 sequences, about 27% of which were seen just once. The ten largest clones take up about 40% of the sample. Sequenced: PBMCs or a T cell subset sorted from them (not recorded which). All receptors come from a man between 18 and 35 years old who had mild COVID-19 (a few samples of this study predate the infection). The sample titles of this study are shuffled in the database, so cell type and time point are left out; the donor was told from shared clones.

V gene TRBV7-6 combines with J gene TRBJ1-1; no clear D gene. Between the trimmed V and J ends, which lost 0 bases and 4 bases, there was a span of 12 bases. CDR3 length equals 15 residues. Germline V gene lookup returns CDR1 SGHVS and CDR2 FNYEAQ. As DNA, the CDR3 is TGTGCCAGCAGCTTAGCGAACAGCTGGGGCACTGAAGCTTTCTTT. Encoded protein: CASSLANSWGTEAFF. Supplemented by reference TRBV7-6 and TRBJ1-1, the full variable domain reads GAGVSQSPRYKVTKRGQDVALRCDPISGHVSLYWYRQALGQGPEFLTYFNYEAQQDKSGLPNDRFSAERPEGSISTLTIQRTEQRDSAMYRCASSLANSWGTEAFFGQGTRLTVV.

This clonotype was seen a few times. The rearrangement uses TRBV20-1 and TRBJ2-1; 7 bases are a match to TRBD1. The junction had 11 bases not matched to a gene; V was cut back by 0 bases and J by 9 bases. The CDR3 sequence is 15 residues long. Germline V gene data show CDR1 as DFQATT and CDR2 as SNEGSKA (reference sequence). CDR3 nucleotides: TGCAGTGCTAGAGATGAGGGGGCTACCGGTAGTGAGCAGTTCTTC. As protein: CSARDEGATGSEQFF.

This clonotype was picked up a small number of times. The gene calls are TRBV6-6 and TRBJ2-1; D ambiguous. The length of the CDR3 is 15 residues. Germline V gene data show CDR1 as MNHNY and CDR2 as SVGAGI (reference sequence). Trimming left V 2 bases short and J 6 bases short, with 14 bases between. CDR3 residues: CASSYGFLGPNEQFF. DNA for the CDR3: TGTGCCAGCAGTTACGGGTTCCTTGGCCCCAATGAGCAGTTCTTC.